This is a list of T cell receptor beta chains from one sample in a study of T cells in localized non-small cell lung cancer. Only in-frame clones appear in the TCRdb table, and some are missing; sequencing was by immunoSEQ multiplex PCR. Seen here are some 800 clones, around a third observed once, and the top ten hold about 9%. This specimen was normal lung tissue next to the tumor, taken before any cancer treatment. All receptors derive from an older male donor with stage II squamous cell lung carcinoma. The CDR3 runs from the conserved cysteine through the conserved F or W. A D gene is named only where the DNA matches it firmly. The size entry is marked missing in some rows and otherwise reads once, few, many or a size class.

v_gene: TRBV19; j_gene: TRBJ2-1; d_gene: TRBD1; abundance: once; CDR3nt: TGTGCCAGTAGTTGGCAGGGGGCACAGAATGAGCAGTTCTTC; CDR3aa: CASSWQGAQNEQFF
v_gene: TRBV9; j_gene: TRBJ2-1; d_gene: .; abundance: .; CDR3nt: TGTGCCAGCAGCGTAGACTTGAAGGGAAATGAGCAGTTCTTC; CDR3aa: CASSVDLKGNEQFF
v_gene: TRBV19; j_gene: TRBJ1-1; d_gene: .; abundance: .; CDR3nt: TGTGCCAGTAGTATAGATTTAACTGAAGCTTTCTTT; CDR3aa: CASSIDLTEAFF
v_gene: TRBV11-3; j_gene: TRBJ2-1; d_gene: TRBD2; abundance: large; CDR3nt: TGTGCCAGCAGCTTGGGGACTAGCGGGAGAAGGGCCAATGAGCAGTTCTTC; CDR3aa: CASSLGTSGRRANEQFF
v_gene: TRBV19; j_gene: TRBJ2-5; d_gene: .; abundance: .; CDR3nt: TGTGCCAGTAGTATAGATCAGAGTAGCCCAGAGACCCAGTACTTC; CDR3aa: CASSIDQSSPETQYF
v_gene: TRBV10-1; j_gene: TRBJ2-7; d_gene: .; abundance: .; CDR3nt: TGCGCCAGCAACTTGCGGGGACAGACTTTCGAGCAGTACTTC; CDR3aa: CASNLRGQTFEQYF
v_gene: TRBV6-8; j_gene: TRBJ1-2; d_gene: TRBD1; abundance: large; CDR3nt: TGTGCCAGCAGCTGGGGACAGGAATTCGGCTACACCTTC; CDR3aa: CASSWGQEFGYTF
v_gene: TRBV28; j_gene: TRBJ1-5; d_gene: .; abundance: few; CDR3nt: TGTGCCACCCAGACAGAGATAAGTCAGCCCCAGCATTTT; CDR3aa: CATQTEISQPQHF
v_gene: TRBV5-1; j_gene: TRBJ2-7; d_gene: .; abundance: .; CDR3nt: TGCGCCAGCACATCGGAAGGGACGTCTCGCCGGCAGTACTTC; CDR3aa: CASTSEGTSRRQYF
v_gene: TRBV30; j_gene: TRBJ1-1; d_gene: .; abundance: few; CDR3nt: TGTGCCTCACAACAGGGTCACACTGAAGCTTTCTTT; CDR3aa: CASQQGHTEAFF